This T cell receptor (beta chain) originates from a study of blood T cell repertoires in COVID-19. Study information: Samples came from the United States, Italy and Spain, spanning acute and convalescent COVID-19. T cells, B-cell-depleted T cells, or PBMCs provided the cDNA or gDNA that served as material.

V lost 4 bases and J lost 1, with 7 bases in between. This CDR3 region has 13 residues. Original analysis: By means of reference gene primer amplification, nucleated cell counts were estimated. TCRdb keeps only in-frame clones here, not all; method: immunoSEQ multiplex PCR. For V, J and clone size, that table is used; D and trimming come from the DNA. The table lists 200,000 to 300,000 clones, roughly 86% of them singletons, with around 2.8% in the top ten. The chain couples TRBV12-3 or TRBV12-4 to TRBJ1-1, with TRBD1 as a possible D gene (6 bases). The sequence was collected from a woman in her thirties who had recovered from COVID-19. The source material was peripheral blood. CDR3 coding DNA: TGTGCCAGCAGTTCGACAGGGAACACTGAAGCTTTCTTT. As protein: CASSSTGNTEAFF.